Sequencing of this TCR beta chain was carried out in a study of T-cell reconstitution after alpha-beta-depleted transplantation in children. Study-wide points: In patients about two months after transplant, alpha-beta T cells reportedly arose from several hundred expanded graft clones. T-cell numbers and diversity one year post-transplant derived largely from freshly generated T cells. There were some patients whose high TCRbeta diversity at day 60 came from surviving recipient T cells and thymic progenitors.

J lost 0 bases, V lost 4 bases, and 4 bases had no gene match. Germline V gives CDR1 LGHNA, CDR2 YNFKEQ. CDR3 length: 17 residues. At least ten counts were recorded for this clonotype. Its antigen is unknown. Molecular barcoding with unique molecular identifiers was used for the TCRbeta library. Using its own MiXCR run on the PCR reads, TCRdb lists one record per CDR3 protein. The sample contains fewer than 700,000 distinct CDR3 sequences, about an eighth of which appear only once. Sequencing was performed on PBMCs, mostly from graft donor cells, taken 360 days after TCRalphabeta/CD19-depleted stem cell transplant. This sequence was found in a male patient aged 5 to 17 who had a stem cell transplant for acute myeloid leukemia, so the T cells may come from the graft donor. The chain employs TRBV4-2 and TRBJ2-1, with 12 positions matching TRBD2. For the CDR3, the DNA is TGTGCCAGCAGCCTACTAGCGGGAGGAAGCTCCTACAATGAGCAGTTCTTC. It specifies CASSLLAGGSSYNEQFF.